The clone carrying this T cell receptor beta chain was recorded a few times. Its target is unknown. As to time point: newly diagnosed GD, antithyroid drugs for less than 3 months. PBMC-derived RNA was used for the TCR library. V was pared by 0 bases and J by 3 bases, with 9 bases between. CDR1 LGHDT and CDR2 YNNKEL come from the germline V gene (reference sequence). CDR3 size: 14 residues. This sample stems from a study of regulatory T cells in long-lasting Graves disease. Study-level points and caveats: Persistent disease favored TRBV28, TRBJ1-2 and TRBJ2-5. Persistent patients shared more public clonotypes (around 2,500) than new patients (nearly 1,000).

Sequencing libraries for TCR beta were prepared with iRepertoire HTBI primers and Arm-PCR of CDR3 regions. One entry per CDR3 protein, called by TCRdb with MiXCR from the multiplex PCR reads. The sample has roughly 610,000 distinct CDR3 sequences, around 17% seen once. This sample also appeared in a second study, on T cells in Graves' hyperthyroidism and ophthalmopathy.

V usage is TRBV3-1 and J usage is TRBJ2-7; D is uncertain. The TCR sequence derives from a young woman with Graves disease. The input for sequencing was peripheral blood mononuclear cells (PBMCs), taken at new diagnosis, from a patient treated with antithyroid drugs. In nucleotides, the CDR3 is TGTGCCAGCAGCCAAGAAACCCGGAGCTACGAGCAGTACTTC. Protein product: CASSQETRSYEQYF.